Listed here are 4 T cell receptor beta chains from one sample, sequenced in a study of PD-L1 blockade in urothelial cancer. The data were produced by immunoSEQ multiplex PCR, yet TCRdb's version contains in-frame clones alone and is incomplete. Seen here are some 42,000 clones, approximately 77% observed once, and the top ten hold roughly 2.6%. Sequencing used PBMCs, obtained around atezolizumab (anti-PD-L1) treatment. The receptor source for this set is a man aged 70 or older with urothelial cancer.

This clone was recorded a few times. This chain joins TRBV4-2 and TRBJ1-2; 12 nucleotides match TRBD1. V was clipped by 3 bases and J by 4 bases; unmatched bases: 6. CDR1 and CDR2 (germline): LGHNA, YNFKEQ. The CDR3 sequence is 16 residues long. CDR3 sequence: CASSQGQGAVSYGYTF. DNA of the CDR3: TGTGCCAGCAGCCAGGGACAGGGGGCAGTGAGCTATGGCTACACCTTC.

The chain uses TRBV6-5 and TRBJ1-5; 9 bases line up with TRBD1. Trimming took 6 bases from V and 11 from J; bases not matched to a gene: 11. Germline assignment: CDR1 MNHEY and CDR2 SVGAGI. The CDR3 has 14 amino acids. The CDR3 DNA reads as TGTGCCAGCAGCCCGGGACAGGGTAGTATGGCCCAGCATTTT. It is translated as CASSPGQGSMAQHF.

V gene TRBV2 combines with J gene TRBJ2-2; D is unclear. With 7 bases removed from V and 1 base from J, the gap between germline ends came to 19 bases. Germline V gene data show CDR1 as SNHLY and CDR2 as FYNNEI. CDR3 size: 17 residues. The CDR3: CASNVLKSDVNTGELFF. CDR3 coding DNA: TGTGCCAGCAACGTCCTGAAAAGCGACGTGAACACCGGGGAGCTGTTTTTT.

The genes are TRBV20-1 and TRBJ1-1; no definite D call. Trimming shortened V by 8 bases and J by 4 bases, and 11 bases separated the two germline ends. Germline assignment: CDR1 DFQATT and CDR2 SNEGSKA (reference sequence). CDR3 size: 11 residues. The CDR3 is CSIRRGTEAFF. The CDR3 nucleotides read TGCAGTATTCGTCGGGGCACTGAAGCTTTCTTT.